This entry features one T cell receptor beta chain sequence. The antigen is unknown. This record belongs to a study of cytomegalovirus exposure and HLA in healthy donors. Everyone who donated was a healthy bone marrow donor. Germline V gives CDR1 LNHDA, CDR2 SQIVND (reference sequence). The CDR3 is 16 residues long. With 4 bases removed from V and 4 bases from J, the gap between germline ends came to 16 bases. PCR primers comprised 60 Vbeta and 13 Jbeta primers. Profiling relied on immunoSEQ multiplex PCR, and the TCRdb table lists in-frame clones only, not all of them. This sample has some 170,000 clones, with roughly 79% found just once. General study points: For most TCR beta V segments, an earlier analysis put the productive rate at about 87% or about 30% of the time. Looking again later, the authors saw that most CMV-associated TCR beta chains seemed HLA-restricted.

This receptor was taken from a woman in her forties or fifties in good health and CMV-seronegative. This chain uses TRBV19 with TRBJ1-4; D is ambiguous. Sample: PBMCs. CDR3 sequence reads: CASSNPNRSNNEKLFF. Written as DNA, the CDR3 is TGTGCCAGTAGTAACCCCAACAGAAGTAATAATGAAAAACTGTTTTTT.